What follows describes a single T cell receptor (beta chain). V was shortened by 3 bases and J by 9 bases, with 8 bases between the two germline ends. The CDR3 runs 11 residues. Germline V gene lookup returns CDR1 SGDLS and CDR2 YYNGEE. Only in-frame clones appear in the TCRdb table, and some are missing; sequencing was by immunoSEQ multiplex PCR. The data hold tens of thousands of clones, with 80% to 90% observed a single time. These data come from a study of T cell changes during pregnancy in multiple sclerosis. The J gene is TRBJ2-3, the V gene TRBV9; no clear D. Material: CD4+ T cells from peripheral blood mononuclear cells, obtained in the first trimester of pregnancy. This receptor was identified in a female donor with multiple sclerosis, enrolled in a pregnancy study. The CDR3 DNA is TGTGCCAGCAGCGACAGAGACACGCAGTATTTT. It yields the protein CASSDRDTQYF.